This T cell receptor (beta chain) was observed in a study of T cells after posttransplantation cyclophosphamide. CDR1 is SQVTM, CDR2 ANQGSEA, per germline. CDR3 length: 14 residues. V lost 2 bases to trimming and J lost 1 base, with 11 bases between them. Produced via immunoSEQ multiplex PCR; TCRdb's table is partial and in-frame only. Here the sample spans about 11,000 clones, 85% being singletons. Whole-study results and caveats: Later blood repertoires were often dominated by clones from the donor CD8+ memory compartment. TRB clonality was highly associated with recipient CMV seropositivity and reactivation. Skin or GI-infiltrating T cells shared few TRB sequences with blood.

Busulfan-fludarabine conditioning, marrow transplant, and cyclophosphamide on days +3 and +4 were administered. About this clone itself: No antigen is known for it.

The chain employs TRBV29-1 and TRBJ1-2; D is ambiguous. The sequencing used PBMCs, collected roughly 62 months after allogeneic stem cell transplant with posttransplant cyclophosphamide. The clonotype comes from a female patient aged 50-60 years who received an allogeneic stem cell transplant from a related donor, was CMV-positive, and had no GVHD. These T cells may partly come from the graft donor. The CDR3 coding sequence is TGCAGCGTTGAACGGCCTGAGGGTAACTATGGCTACACCTTC. This codes for CSVERPEGNYGYTF.